What follows is one TCR beta chain and its context. These data are taken from a study of CD8 T cells in Susac syndrome. With random hexamers, reverse transcription was performed on roughly 0.45 to 1 ug of RNA. TCRdb used MiXCR to reprocess the immunoSEQ multiplex PCR reads, holding one entry per CDR3 protein. The data contain fewer than 200,000 distinct CDR3 sequences, about 95% of them seen just once; the ten biggest clones take up more than 0.1%. In germline, CDR1 is SGHNT, CDR2 YENEEA. J was trimmed by 2 bases and V by 0 bases; bases with no gene match: 2. This CDR3 region has 15 residues. The sequencing input was CD4+ T cells from PBMCs. The V gene is TRBV11-3, the J gene TRBJ2-7; TRBD1 agrees at 9 bases. This sequence originates from a human donor in good health. The CDR3 DNA sequence: TGTGCCAGCAGCTTAGAGGGACAGGGTGCCTACGAGCAGTACTTC. It is translated as CASSLEGQGAYEQYF.